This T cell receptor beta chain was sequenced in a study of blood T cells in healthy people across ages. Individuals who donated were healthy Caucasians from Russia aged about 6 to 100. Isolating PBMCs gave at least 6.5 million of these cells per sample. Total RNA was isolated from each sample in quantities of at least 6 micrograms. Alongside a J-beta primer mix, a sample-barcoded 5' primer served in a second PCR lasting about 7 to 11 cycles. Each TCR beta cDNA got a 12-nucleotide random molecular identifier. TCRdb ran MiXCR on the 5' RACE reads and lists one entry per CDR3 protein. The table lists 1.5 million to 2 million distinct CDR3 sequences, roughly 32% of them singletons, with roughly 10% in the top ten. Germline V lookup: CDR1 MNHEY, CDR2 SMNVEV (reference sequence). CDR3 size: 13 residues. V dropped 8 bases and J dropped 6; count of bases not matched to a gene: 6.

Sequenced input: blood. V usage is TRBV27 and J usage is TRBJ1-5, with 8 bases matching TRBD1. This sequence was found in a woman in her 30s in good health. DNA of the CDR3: TGTGCCAGCTGGGCAGGGGGCGGTCAGCCCCAGCATTTT. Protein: CASWAGGGQPQHF.